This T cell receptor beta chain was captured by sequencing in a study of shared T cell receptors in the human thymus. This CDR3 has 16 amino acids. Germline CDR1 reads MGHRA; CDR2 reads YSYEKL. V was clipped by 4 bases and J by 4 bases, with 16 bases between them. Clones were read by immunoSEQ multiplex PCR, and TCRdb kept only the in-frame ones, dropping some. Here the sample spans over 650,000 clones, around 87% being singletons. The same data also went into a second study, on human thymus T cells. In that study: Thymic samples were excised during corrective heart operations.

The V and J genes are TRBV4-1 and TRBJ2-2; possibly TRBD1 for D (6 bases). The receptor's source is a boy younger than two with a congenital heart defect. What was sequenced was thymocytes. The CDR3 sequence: CASSLDQGISTGELFF. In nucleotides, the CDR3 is TGCGCCAGCAGCCTCGACCAGGGGATTAGCACCGGGGAGCTGTTTTTT.